A selection of T cell receptor beta chains follows, all from one sample in a study of T-cell memory formation after mild COVID-19. Each CDR3 protein is one row after TCRdb ran MiXCR on the 5' RACE reads. Of hundreds of thousands of distinct CDR3 sequences listed, 18% are singletons. The material sequenced was PBMCs or a T cell subset sorted from them (not recorded which). These receptors originate from an adult woman who had mild COVID-19 (a few samples of this study predate the infection). Cell type and time point are not known. CDR3s leave out the opening cysteine and the closing phenylalanine or tryptophan.

TRBJ1-1	TRBV12-3/TRBV12-4	ASSPLAGQKNTEAF
TRBJ1-4	TRBV7-8	ASSLSGPTTNEKLF
TRBJ1-1	TRBV18	ASSSEVGLEAF
TRBJ1-1	TRBV5-4	ASSLGVPPEVAF
TRBJ2-1	TRBV24-1	ATSVGTGATPYNEQF
TRBJ2-1	TRBV5-1	ASSLDSTNEQF
TRBJ2-5	TRBV12-3/TRBV12-4	ARSRGGPRETQY
TRBJ1-2	TRBV7-9	ASSLASQSYGYT
TRBJ2-2	TRBV7-8	ASSSRHNTGELF
TRBJ2-1	TRBV18	ASSPQGAGYNEQF
TRBJ1-3	TRBV2	ASSEGRGNTIY
TRBJ2-7	TRBV7-9	ASSLDWDEQY
TRBJ2-7	TRBV29-1	SVSGTLTYEQY
TRBJ2-6	TRBV5-1	ASSPGHDLVGANVLT
TRBJ2-5	TRBV29-1	SVDGPSQETQY
TRBJ1-1	TRBV6-5	ASSWDNQFMNTEAF
TRBJ2-5	TRBV7-8	ASSFRLAGAQETQY
TRBJ2-7	TRBV20-1	SARDLSGEGQQY
TRBJ2-1	TRBV29-1	SVDPTLISGNEQF
TRBJ1-3	TRBV20-1	SARDGGVSLSGNTIY
TRBJ2-2	TRBV14	ASSLLRHSDNTGELF
TRBJ1-1	TRBV6-1	ASWAGAAEAF
TRBJ1-2	TRBV29-1	SVERDSGYT
TRBJ2-7	TRBV20-1	SAREGDSSYEQY
TRBJ2-2	TRBV5-1	ASRQNRDDTGELF
TRBJ2-1	TRBV27	ASSSRGPGISYNEQF